The present TCR beta chain was sequenced within a study of graft-versus-host responses after intestinal transplantation (dated by TCRdb to the early 2020s). For the wider study: The transplants that recipients got were multivisceral, liver-intestinal, or isolated intestinal. After intestinal transplantation, graft-versus-host and host-versus-graft alloreactive T cell clones were followed in the graft, circulation and bone marrow using bulk TCR-beta CDR3 sequencing. Samples from three later patients were sequenced in-house on an Illumina MiSeq with MiXCR processing rather than by the commercial service. All recipients received anti-thymocyte globulin induction followed by maintenance tacrolimus and steroids for two to four years. To identify alloreactive clones, pre-transplant mixed lymphocyte reaction products were sequenced and then compared with unstimulated pre-transplant donor and recipient T cells. A peak of at least 4% donor T cells among recipient peripheral blood mononuclear cells was the definition used for donor T cell macrochimerism. The cohort enrolled approximately 24 intestinal transplant recipients including one retransplant, and a few patients lacking pretransplant specimens were excluded.

The time point label, read with the paper, signifies: cells obtained before transplantation from donor or recipient. CD3+CD4+ and CD3+CD8+ populations were FACS-sorted from unstimulated pre-transplant donor and recipient cells taken from spleen or lymph nodes. Overall results and qualifications from the work: GvH clones turned up in recipient bone marrow, with some appearing earlier in ileal mucosa or blood, a pattern consistent with an intestinal mucosal origin. The conclusions were limited by the relatively low number and heterogeneity of the intestinal transplant patients. High GvH to HvG T cell clonal ratios were observed in the allografts of patients with donor T cell macrochimerism. Early after transplant, declines in HvG clones were associated with peak levels of circulating GvH clones.

Library preparation employed the immunoSEQ multiplex PCR assay. In most patients, genomic DNA was isolated using the Qiagen DNeasy Blood and Tissue Kit and sent frozen to Adaptive Biotechnologies for TCR sequencing. For most patients, high-throughput TCR-beta CDR3 sequencing of genomic DNA was performed by Adaptive Biotechnologies. Turning to the authors' computational methods: Adaptive's ImmunoSEQ software was the source of the TCR sequencing data for about 18 patients, while three other patients were processed with MiXCR and VDJtools. To correct CD4 versus CD8 sorting errors, sequences present in both subsets at a frequency ratio below 5:1 were removed. Because the origin of CDR3 nucleotide sequences shared between donor and recipient could not be assigned, those sequences were removed. To count as alloreactive, a clone needed at least 2-fold expansion over unstimulated cells and a minimum CFSE-low frequency of 0.002% (template counts) or 0.001% (read counts). Mappable clones were those detected in sequenced pre-transplant spleen, lymph node, or MLR CFSE-low populations of the donor or recipient. Cumulative frequency of alloreactive clones was calculated as a percentage of all sequences weighted by copy number. This immuneACCESS table, as held by TCRdb, lists in-frame sequences with V and J called but not all clones. Of the missing ones, under half trace to an unresolved V gene in checked studies; the others have no known cause. V, J and clone size are taken as reported in that table, and D and trimming were inferred from the DNA itself. Present in this sample are fewer than 150,000 clones, just over 90% of which were seen just once. Of the sample, 0.16% is held by the ten largest clones.

V lost 3 bases and J lost 0 bases; the stretch between them is 9 bases long. For CDR1 and CDR2, the germline V gene lists SGHRS and YFSETQ. The CDR3, from cysteine to phenylalanine, totals 15 residues. The DNA shown is the 45-base CDR3, in frame from base 1. As to this clone: This clone's antigen is unknown. There are no base qualities to consult, and no much larger clone falls within one base.

The chain was built from TRBV5-1 and TRBJ2-2, with no reliable assignment of the D segment. The clonotype was recovered from a human donor who received an intestinal transplant. Source: unstimulated CD4+ T cells sorted from spleen or lymph node cells, taken before intestinal transplant. The CDR3 corresponds to CASSSPLTNTGELFF. At the DNA level, the sequence is TGCGCCAGCAGCTCCCCACTCACGAACACCGGGGAGCTGTTTTTT.